These T cell receptor beta chains were read from a single sample in a study of T cells expressing NK-cell markers. TCRdb re-called the 5' RACE reads and gives one entry per CDR3 protein, without DNA. In total, the table holds 200,000 to 300,000 distinct CDR3 sequences. Source material: blood T cells: a sorted CD56 or NKG2C T cell subset, CD4+ or CD8+ T cells, or bulk PBMC T cells (not recorded which). These receptors were collected from a man aged 18 to 30 in good health. Each CDR3 is given with its conserved first and last residue. Fields, in order: J gene, CDR3 length, V gene, CDR3 protein.

>TRBJ2-7|13|TRBV29-1
CSVPGQSSYEQYF
>TRBJ2-1|13|TRBV10-3
CAISAGVDSAAFF
>TRBJ2-2|17|TRBV5-1
CASSLGFGNANTGELFF
>TRBJ2-1|16|TRBV7-3
CASSHRTSGPYNEQFF
>TRBJ2-7|11|TRBV29-1
CSVQYGYEQYF
>TRBJ1-3|16|TRBV10-3
CAISEGISSSGNTIYF
>TRBJ2-3|16|TRBV20-1
CSASIDRGRGSDTQYF
>TRBJ2-5|14|TRBV9
CASNNPQHQETQYF
>TRBJ1-1|15|TRBV12-3/TRBV12-4
CASTFSPDRVGLAFF
>TRBJ2-2|13|TRBV29-1
CSVAQLHTGELFF
>TRBJ2-2|16|TRBV12-3/TRBV12-4
CASSLFHRGSTGELFF
>TRBJ2-7|15|TRBV5-1
CASSRGTTMTYEQYF
>TRBJ1-1|13|TRBV29-1
CSADTDLNTEAFF
>TRBJ2-3|14|TRBV5-1
CASSQDRTGDTQYF
>TRBJ1-5|14|TRBV6-1
CASSRTGLVKPQHF
>TRBJ2-1|16|TRBV11-2
CASSRPGLARYNEQFF
>TRBJ1-3|18|TRBV11-2
CASSLGQGLVLGGNTIYF
>TRBJ1-5|13|TRBV6-5
CASSFYEGQPQHF
>TRBJ2-3|15|TRBV7-3
CASSLRAGRTDTQYF
>TRBJ2-1|14|TRBV11-2
CASSSRSSYNEQFF
>TRBJ2-2|15|TRBV6-5
CASSWGAADTGELFF
>TRBJ2-2|15|TRBV5-1
CASSKTVLYTGELFF
>TRBJ2-1|14|TRBV6-5
CASSSPGQLNEQFF
>TRBJ2-3|13|TRBV19
CASRSGSFDTQYF
>TRBJ2-7|12|TRBV29-1
CSGGTGGSEQYF
>TRBJ2-7|16|TRBV9
CASSVTDKAGSYEQYF
>TRBJ2-3|12|TRBV4-1
CASSLKGDTQYF